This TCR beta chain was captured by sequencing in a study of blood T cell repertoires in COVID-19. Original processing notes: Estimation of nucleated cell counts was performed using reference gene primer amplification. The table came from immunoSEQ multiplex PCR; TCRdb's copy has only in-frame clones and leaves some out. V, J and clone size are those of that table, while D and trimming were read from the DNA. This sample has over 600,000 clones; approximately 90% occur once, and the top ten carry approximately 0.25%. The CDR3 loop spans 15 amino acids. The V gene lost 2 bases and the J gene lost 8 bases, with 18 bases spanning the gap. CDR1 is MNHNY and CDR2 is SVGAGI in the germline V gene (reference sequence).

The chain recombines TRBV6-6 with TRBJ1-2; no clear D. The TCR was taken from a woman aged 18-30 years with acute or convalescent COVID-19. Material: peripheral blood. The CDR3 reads CASSYKVRVGYGYTF. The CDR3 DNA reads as TGTGCCAGCAGTTACAAGGTCCGGGTAGGATACGGCTACACCTTC.